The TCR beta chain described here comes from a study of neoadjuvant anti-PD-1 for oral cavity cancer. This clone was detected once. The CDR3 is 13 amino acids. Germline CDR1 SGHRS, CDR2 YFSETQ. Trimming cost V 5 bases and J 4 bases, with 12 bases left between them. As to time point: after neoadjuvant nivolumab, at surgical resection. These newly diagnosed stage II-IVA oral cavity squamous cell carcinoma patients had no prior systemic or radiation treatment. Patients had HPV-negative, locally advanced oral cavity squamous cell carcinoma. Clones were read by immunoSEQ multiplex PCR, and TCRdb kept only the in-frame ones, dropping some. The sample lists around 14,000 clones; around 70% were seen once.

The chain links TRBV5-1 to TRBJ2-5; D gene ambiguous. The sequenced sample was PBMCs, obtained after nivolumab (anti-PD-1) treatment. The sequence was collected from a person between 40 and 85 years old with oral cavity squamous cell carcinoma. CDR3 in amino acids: CASSLIPGETQYF. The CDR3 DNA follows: TGCGCCAGCAGTTTGATTCCTGGAGAGACCCAGTACTTC.